The text below deals with one T cell receptor beta chain. The V gene lost 2 bases and the J gene lost 0 bases, with 18 bases spanning the gap. There are 18 residues in the CDR3. The V gene's germline CDR1 is WNHNN and CDR2 SYGVQD (reference sequence). The source of the sample is a study of T cells in Graves' hyperthyroidism and ophthalmopathy. TCR beta CDR3 sequences were amplified from RNA transcripts. The primer set for the first-round RT-PCR of the TCR CDR3 was HTBI. TCRdb re-derived calls from the multiplex PCR reads in MiXCR, one entry per CDR3 protein. The repertoire includes 600,000 to 750,000 distinct CDR3 sequences, roughly 17% of them detected once, and 15% to 19% sits in the top ten.

The chain is built from TRBV10-1 and TRBJ2-3; tentative D call: TRBD2 (6 bases). Sequencing was performed on blood. This sequence originates from a man between 50 and 59 years old with Graves' hyperthyroidism. CDR3 DNA sequence: TGCGCCAGCAGTGAGACGGCGGGACGGGGAGTTAGCACAGATACGCAGTATTTT. Its protein product is CASSETAGRGVSTDTQYF.